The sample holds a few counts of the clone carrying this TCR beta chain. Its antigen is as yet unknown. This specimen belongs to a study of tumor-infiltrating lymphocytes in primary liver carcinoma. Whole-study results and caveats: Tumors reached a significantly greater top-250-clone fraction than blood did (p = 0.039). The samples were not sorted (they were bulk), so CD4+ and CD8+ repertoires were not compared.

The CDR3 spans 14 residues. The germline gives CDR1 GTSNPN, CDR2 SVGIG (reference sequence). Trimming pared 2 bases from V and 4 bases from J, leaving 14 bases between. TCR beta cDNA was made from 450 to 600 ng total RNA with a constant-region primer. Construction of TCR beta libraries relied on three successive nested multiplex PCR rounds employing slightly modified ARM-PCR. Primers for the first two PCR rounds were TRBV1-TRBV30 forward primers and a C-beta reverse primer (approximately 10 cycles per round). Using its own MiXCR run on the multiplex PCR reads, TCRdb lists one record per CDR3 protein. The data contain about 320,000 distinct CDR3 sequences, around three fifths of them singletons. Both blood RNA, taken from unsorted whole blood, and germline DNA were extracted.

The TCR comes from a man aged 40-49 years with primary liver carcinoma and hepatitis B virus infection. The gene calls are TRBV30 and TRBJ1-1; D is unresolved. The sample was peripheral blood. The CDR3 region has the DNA TGTGCCTGGAGTCTTACTACGGTGGGCACTGAAGCTTTCTTT. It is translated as CAWSLTTVGTEAFF.